One sample yielded the 30 T cell receptor beta chains listed below, sequenced in a study of regulatory T cells in long-lasting Graves disease. Combining iRepertoire HTBI primers with Arm-PCR of CDR3 regions, the authors built TCR beta libraries. TCRdb fed the multiplex PCR reads into MiXCR, producing one record per CDR3 protein. The sample lists 350,000 to 500,000 distinct CDR3 sequences, roughly a fifth occurring once. Documented time point: persistent/refractory GD, antithyroid drugs over 5 years with positive TRAb. After RNA was extracted from PBMCs, the TCR library was made from it. Material: peripheral blood mononuclear cells (PBMCs), obtained when the disease was refractory, from a patient treated with antithyroid drugs. These receptor sequences come from a female donor with Graves disease.

This clonotype was recorded at least ten times. The chain recombines TRBV18 with TRBJ1-2, with TRBD1 matching 9 bases. J lost 3 bases, V lost 6 bases, and 8 bases had no gene match. The germline CDR1 and CDR2 sequences are KGHSH and LQKENI. CDR3 length equals 15 residues. CDR3 in DNA: TGTGCCAGCTCGCCCACAGGGGGCTGGGACTATGGCTACACCTTC. Translation: CASSPTGGWDYGYTF.

This clonotype came up many times. The gene calls are TRBV28 and TRBJ2-5; TRBD1 might be the D (6 bases). The CDR3 has 15 amino acids. The germline CDR1 and CDR2 sequences are MDHEN and SYDVKM. Trimming took 5 bases from V and 5 from J, leaving 18 bases between them. Written as DNA, the CDR3 is TGTGCCAGCAGTCCCAGCACAGGGTTTAGGGAGACCCAGTACTTC. Translating it yields CASSPSTGFRETQYF.

The table lists this clonotype with a count of one. One junction end does not reproduce the germline sequence, and a read error may be involved. The genes are TRBV28 and TRBJ1-4, with D possibly being TRBD1 (5 bases). Germline V gene lookup returns CDR1 MDHEN and CDR2 SYDVKM. This CDR3 has 16 residues. The CDR3 coding sequence is TGTGCCAGCAGGTTACCAGCCCTGGGGACTAGTGAAAAACTGTTTTTT. It specifies CASRLPALGTSEKLFF.

Regarding this clonotype: This may arise from a read error, as a much more abundant clone is one base away. V gene TRBV28 combines with J gene TRBJ2-7; possible D gene TRBD2, 5 bases. The CDR3 covers 16 residues. Germline V lookup: CDR1 MDHEN, CDR2 SYDVKM. DNA for the CDR3: TGTGCCAGCGGTTTAAAGACGGGGATGATCTCCTACGAGCAGTACTTC. It encodes CASGLKTGMISYEQYF.

This clonotype was detected many times. The chain joins TRBV6-1 to TRBJ1-5; D is unclear. Trimming removed 5 bases at V and 1 base at J, with 9 bases between. This CDR3 has 14 residues. Germline V gives CDR1 MNHNS, CDR2 SASEGT. DNA of the CDR3: TGTGCCAGCAGTCCCTTGGACAGCAATCAGCCCCAGCATTTT. Its translation is CASSPLDSNQPQHF.

This clonotype was observed a single time. With a much larger clone just one base away, this may be a read error. The rearrangement uses TRBV10-3 and TRBJ2-7; 9 bases fit TRBD2. The CDR3 sequence is 15 residues long. J lost 4 bases, V lost 4 bases, and 8 bases had no gene match. Per germline, CDR1 ENHRY and CDR2 SYGVKD. CDR3 loop: CAISGSLSGSYEQYF. The CDR3 DNA follows: TGTGCCATCAGTGGGTCGCTTAGCGGGAGTTACGAGCAGTACTTC.

This clonotype was seen many times. CDR3: CAWRQGNYGYTF. The CDR3 region has the DNA TGTGCCTGGCGACAGGGGAACTATGGCTACACCTTC. This rearrangement joins TRBV30 to TRBJ1-2, with TRBD1 identical over 8 bases. Germline V gene lookup returns CDR1 GTSNPN and CDR2 SVGIG (reference sequence). With 5 bases clipped from V and 2 bases from J, the junction kept 1 base outside the gene matches. This CDR3 contains 12 residues.

The chain carries TRBV19 and TRBJ1-1, with a tentative D call TRBD1 (6 bases). The CDR3 spans 16 residues. Trimming removed 5 bases at V and 5 bases at J, with 21 bases between. Germline V gene lookup returns CDR1 LNHDA and CDR2 SQIVND (reference sequence). CDR3 nucleotides: TGTGCCAGTAGTCCTGTCCTAGGACAGAAGAGGACTGAAGCTTTCTTT. Translation gives CASSPVLGQKRTEAFF.

This sequence joins TRBV3-1 and TRBJ2-5; 9 nucleotides line up with TRBD1. V was clipped by 0 bases and J by 5 bases; unmatched bases: 1. Germline assignment: CDR1 LGHDT and CDR2 YNNKEL (reference sequence). The CDR3 extends over 14 amino acids. The CDR3 region is CASSQEDRGETQYF. The CDR3 DNA is TGTGCCAGCAGCCAAGAGGACAGGGGTGAGACCCAGTACTTC.

This clonotype appeared a single time. The CDR3 loop is CSAPGGGSDEQYF. In nucleotides, the CDR3 is TGCAGTGCTCCAGGAGGGGGGAGCGACGAGCAGTACTTC. V is TRBV20-1 and J is TRBJ2-7; either TRBD1 or TRBD2 may fit D (6 bases each). The germline V gene has CDR1 DFQATT and CDR2 SNEGSKA (reference sequence). The CDR3 runs 13 residues. V lost 5 bases and J lost 5, with 16 bases in between.

The J gene is TRBJ2-6, the V gene TRBV15; no clear D gene. CDR3 length: 13 amino acids. Germline V gene sequence: CDR1 LNHNV, CDR2 YYDKDF (reference sequence). Trimming removed 4 bases from V and 15 bases from J, with 16 bases in between. The CDR3 loop reads CATSNQLGTDLTF. DNA for the CDR3: TGTGCCACCAGCAATCAGCTTGGAACTGACCTGACTTTC. Using reference TRBV15 and TRBJ2-6 for the parts outside the CDR3, the full variable domain is DAMVIQNPRYQVTQFGKPVTLSCSQTLNHNVMYWYQQKSSQAPKLLFHYYDKDFNNEADTPDNFQSRRPNTSFCFLDIRSPGLGDTAMYLCATSNQLGTDLTFGAGSRLTVL.

This clonotype was detected ten times or more. V usage is TRBV29-1 and J usage is TRBJ2-7; 8 bases are shared with TRBD1. Germline V gives CDR1 SQVTM, CDR2 ANQGSEA. J lost 3 bases, V lost 4 bases, and 5 bases had no gene match. The CDR3 runs to 13 residues. The CDR3 reads CSVGQGAYYEQYF. Written as DNA, the CDR3 is TGCAGCGTTGGGCAGGGGGCGTACTACGAGCAGTACTTC.

This chain links TRBV15 with TRBJ2-2, with 9 bases fitting TRBD1. Germline V gene lookup returns CDR1 LNHNV and CDR2 YYDKDF (reference sequence). This CDR3 region has 17 residues. The junction had 8 bases not matched to a gene; V was cut back by 4 bases and J by 2 bases. The CDR3 DNA sequence: TGTGCCACCAGCAACTCAGCGGGACAGGGTAACACCGGGGAGCTGTTTTTT. This gives the protein CATSNSAGQGNTGELFF.

V and J are TRBV5-6 and TRBJ1-2; a possible D gene is TRBD1 (6 bases). CDR3 length: 15 amino acids. The V and J ends lost 4 bases and 3 bases respectively, with 16 bases between them. CDR1 is SGHDT, CDR2 YYEEEE, per germline. The CDR3 region has the DNA TGTGCCAGCAGCCAGGACAGCGCGGGATACTATGGCTACACCTTC. Its translation is CASSQDSAGYYGYTF.

Ten or more counts support this clonotype. The J gene is TRBJ1-5, the V gene TRBV27; D is undetermined. The CDR3 runs 16 residues. Germline values: CDR1 MNHEY, CDR2 SMNVEV (reference sequence). Trimming left V 6 bases short and J 0 bases short, with 15 bases between. The CDR3 bases are TGTGCCAGCAGAAGTATAGCCGATTATAGCAATCAGCCCCAGCATTTT. This gives the protein CASRSIADYSNQPQHF.

Note on this clonotype: At one boundary the junction diverges from the germline segment, which might be a read error. V gene TRBV7-6 combines with J gene TRBJ2-7; D call uncertain. The CDR3 spans 14 residues. The germline V gene has CDR1 SGHVS and CDR2 FNYEAQ. The CDR3 bases are TGTGCCAGCAGCTCGTCAGCGAGCTCCTACGGGCAGTACTTC. It specifies CASSSSASSYGQYF.

At least ten counts were recorded for this clonotype. V usage is TRBV12-3 or TRBV12-4 and J usage is TRBJ2-7; D possibly corresponds to TRBD1 (5 bases). V lost 8 bases and J lost 4, with 15 bases in between. CDR3 length: 13 residues. CDR3 sequence reads: CASGHGAVYEQYF. CDR3 nucleotide sequence: TGTGCCAGCGGCCATGGGGCCGTTTACGAGCAGTACTTC.

The chain links TRBV20-1 to TRBJ1-5, with 10 bases that match TRBD1. This CDR3 spans 14 amino acids. Trimming cost V 8 bases and J 7 bases; bases outside gene matches: 11. Germline-derived CDR1 and CDR2 are DFQATT and SNEGSKA (reference sequence). CDR3 amino acids: CSPTPRDRGQPQHF. CDR3 coding DNA: TGCAGTCCCACGCCCCGGGACAGGGGACAGCCCCAGCATTTT.

This clonotype came up many times. V gene TRBV28 combines with J gene TRBJ2-1, with TRBD2 matching over 11 bases. Unmatched junction bases numbered 14, after V lost 3 bases and J lost 7 bases. Looked up from germline, CDR1 is MDHEN and CDR2 is SYDVKM. This CDR3 is 18 amino acids long. CDR3 nucleotides: TGTGCCAGCAGTTTCCCCAGCCGACTAGCGGGAACTCGAAATGAGCAGTTCTTC. Protein: CASSFPSRLAGTRNEQFF.

This clonotype was seen ten or more times. CDR3 coding DNA: TGCAGCGTTGAAGGGGGCGTATCCACTGAAGCTTTCTTT. Protein sequence: CSVEGGVSTEAFF. The chain is built from TRBV29-1 and TRBJ1-1; tentatively, D is TRBD1 (5 bases). CDR3 length: 13 residues. Trimming took off 1 base at V and 4 bases at J, with 10 bases between the two ends. CDR1 is SQVTM, CDR2 ANQGSEA, per germline.

This clonotype was observed many times. J is TRBJ1-1 and V is TRBV27; weak D call: TRBD1 (6 bases). CDR1 and CDR2 from the germline V gene are MNHEY and SMNVEV (reference sequence). V lost 2 bases to trimming and J lost 5 bases, with 15 bases between them. The CDR3 has 15 residues. The CDR3 reads CASSLNGQWLTEAFF. The CDR3 DNA reads TGTGCCAGCAGTTTAAACGGACAGTGGCTTACTGAAGCTTTCTTT.

CDR3 in amino acids: CASSQDRIGNSPLHF. CDR3 nucleotide sequence: TGTGCCAGCAGCCAGGACAGGATAGGGAATTCACCCCTCCACTTT. This rearrangement joins TRBV7-9 to TRBJ1-6; 7 bases fit TRBD1. Germline CDR1 and CDR2: SEHNR and FQNEAQ (reference sequence). This CDR3 has 15 residues. J lost 7 bases, V lost 5 bases, and 8 bases had no gene match.

This clonotype was counted only a few times. V is TRBV14 and J is TRBJ2-5; 10 positions match TRBD2. After removal of 0 bases from V and 1 base from J, the junction contained 5 bases not matched to a gene. CDR3 length: 17 amino acids. The V gene's germline CDR1 is SGHDN and CDR2 FVKESK. CDR3 coding DNA: TGTGCCAGCAGCCAAGATTTCGCTAGCGGGGGCCAAGAGACCCAGTACTTC. Translating gives CASSQDFASGGQETQYF. Supplemented by reference TRBV14 and TRBJ2-5, the full variable domain reads EAGVTQFPSHSVIEKGQTVTLRCDPISGHDNLYWYRRVMGKEIKFLLHFVKESKQDESGMPNNRFLAERTGGTYSTLKVQPAELEDSGVYFCASSQDFASGGQETQYFGPGTRLLVL.

J is TRBJ2-1 and V is TRBV5-1; D remains unclear. The length of the CDR3 is 15 residues. Germline-derived CDR1 and CDR2 are SGHRS and YFSETQ. The ends were cut back, 1 base at V and 8 bases at J, with 16 bases in the middle. CDR3 amino acids: CASSLSLGRSDEQFF. Written as DNA, the CDR3 is TGCGCCAGCAGCTTGTCCCTGGGTAGGTCTGATGAGCAGTTCTTC.

This clonotype was seen repeatedly, ten times or more. The V call is TRBV5-1, the J call TRBJ1-6; D not certain. The CDR3 is 18 amino acids. V lost 1 base and J lost 9, with 23 bases in between. Germline CDR1 and CDR2: SGHRS and YFSETQ. The DNA of the CDR3 is TGCGCCAGCAGCTTGAATCGGCAGACCACACCGGGGAGTTCACCCCTCCACTTT. It specifies CASSLNRQTTPGSSPLHF.

This chain links TRBV29-1 with TRBJ2-5; D is ambiguous. CDR1 SQVTM and CDR2 ANQGSEA come from the germline V gene. The CDR3 spans 12 residues. Trimming pared 1 base from V and 3 bases from J, leaving 6 bases between. The CDR3: CSVEVREETQYF. CDR3 in DNA: TGCAGCGTTGAAGTCAGAGAAGAGACCCAGTACTTC.

This clonotype was detected a few times. The gene calls are TRBV7-2 and TRBJ2-7, with 12 bases identical to TRBD2. Germline CDR1 is SGHTA and CDR2 is FQGNSA. Trimming at V came to 5 bases and at J to 2 bases, leaving 7 bases not matched to a gene. The length of the CDR3 is 16 residues. The DNA for the CDR3 is TGTGCCAGCAGCCAGACTAGCGGGAGAGGAGCCTACGAGCAGTACTTC. Translation gives CASSQTSGRGAYEQYF.

This clonotype showed up many times. This chain uses TRBV7-2 with TRBJ2-5, with 7 bases identical to TRBD2. V lost 3 bases, J lost 3 bases, and 7 bases stayed unmatched. The germline V gene encodes CDR1 SGHTA and CDR2 FQGNSA. The CDR3 consists of 15 residues. CDR3 coding DNA: TGTGCCAGCAGCTTGAACCGGGGGAGGGAAGAGACCCAGTACTTC. Its protein product is CASSLNRGREETQYF.

V usage is TRBV5-1 and J usage is TRBJ2-3, with D perhaps matching TRBD1 (6 bases). The V and J ends lost 3 bases and 4 bases respectively, with 9 bases between them. CDR3 length equals 13 residues. Germline V gives CDR1 SGHRS, CDR2 YFSETQ. In DNA form, the CDR3 reads TGCGCCAGCAGCTCCGAGGGGGCAGATACGCAGTATTTT. Protein product: CASSSEGADTQYF.

This clonotype was seen many times. V and J are TRBV28 and TRBJ1-5, with 12 bases lining up with TRBD1. The CDR3 has 19 amino acids. J gave up 0 bases and V 3 bases, and 9 bases lay outside the gene matches. Per the germline V gene, CDR1 is MDHEN and CDR2 is SYDVKM. This chain's CDR3 is CASSFLRDRGRDSNQPQHF. Here the CDR3 DNA reads TGTGCCAGCAGTTTTCTCCGGGACAGGGGGCGCGATAGCAATCAGCCCCAGCATTTT.